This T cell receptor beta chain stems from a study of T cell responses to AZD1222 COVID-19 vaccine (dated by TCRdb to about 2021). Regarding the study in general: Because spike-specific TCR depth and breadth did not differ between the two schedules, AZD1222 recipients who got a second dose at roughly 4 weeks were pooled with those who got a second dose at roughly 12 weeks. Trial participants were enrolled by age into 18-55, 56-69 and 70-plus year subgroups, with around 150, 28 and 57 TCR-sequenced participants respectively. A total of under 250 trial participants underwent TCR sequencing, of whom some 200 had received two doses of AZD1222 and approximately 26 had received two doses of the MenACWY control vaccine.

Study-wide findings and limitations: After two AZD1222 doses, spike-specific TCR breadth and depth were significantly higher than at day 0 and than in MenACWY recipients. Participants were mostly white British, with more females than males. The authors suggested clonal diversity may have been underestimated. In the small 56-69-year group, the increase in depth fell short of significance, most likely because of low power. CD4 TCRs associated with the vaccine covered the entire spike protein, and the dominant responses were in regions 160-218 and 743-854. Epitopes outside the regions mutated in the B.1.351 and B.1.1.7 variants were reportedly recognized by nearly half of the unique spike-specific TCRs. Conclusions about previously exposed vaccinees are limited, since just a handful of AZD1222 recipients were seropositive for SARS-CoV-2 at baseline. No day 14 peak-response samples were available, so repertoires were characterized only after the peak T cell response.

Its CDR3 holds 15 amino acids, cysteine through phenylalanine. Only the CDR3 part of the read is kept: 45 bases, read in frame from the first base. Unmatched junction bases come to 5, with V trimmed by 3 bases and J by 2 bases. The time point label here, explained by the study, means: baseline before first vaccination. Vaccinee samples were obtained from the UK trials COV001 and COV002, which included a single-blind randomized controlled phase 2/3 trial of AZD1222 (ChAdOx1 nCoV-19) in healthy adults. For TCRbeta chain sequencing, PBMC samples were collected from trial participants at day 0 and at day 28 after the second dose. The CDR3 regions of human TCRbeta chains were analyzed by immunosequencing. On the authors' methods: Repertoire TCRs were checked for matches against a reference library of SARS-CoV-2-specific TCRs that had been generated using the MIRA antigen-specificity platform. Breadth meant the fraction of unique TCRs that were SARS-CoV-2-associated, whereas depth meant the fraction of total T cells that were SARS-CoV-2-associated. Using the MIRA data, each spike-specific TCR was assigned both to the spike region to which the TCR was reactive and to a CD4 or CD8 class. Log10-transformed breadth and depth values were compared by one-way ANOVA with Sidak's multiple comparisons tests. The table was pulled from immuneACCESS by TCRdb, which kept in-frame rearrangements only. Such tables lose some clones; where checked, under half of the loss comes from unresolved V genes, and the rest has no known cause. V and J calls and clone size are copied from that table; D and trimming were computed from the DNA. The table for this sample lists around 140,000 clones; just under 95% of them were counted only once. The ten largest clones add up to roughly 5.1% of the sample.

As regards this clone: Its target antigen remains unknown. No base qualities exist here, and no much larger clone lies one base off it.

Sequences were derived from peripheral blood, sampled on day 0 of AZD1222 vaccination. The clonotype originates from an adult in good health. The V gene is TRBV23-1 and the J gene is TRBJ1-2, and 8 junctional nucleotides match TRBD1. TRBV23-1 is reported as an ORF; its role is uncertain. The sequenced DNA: TGCGCCAGCAGTCAGGCAGGGGGCCGCAACTATGGCTACACCTTC. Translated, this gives CASSQAGGRNYGYTF.